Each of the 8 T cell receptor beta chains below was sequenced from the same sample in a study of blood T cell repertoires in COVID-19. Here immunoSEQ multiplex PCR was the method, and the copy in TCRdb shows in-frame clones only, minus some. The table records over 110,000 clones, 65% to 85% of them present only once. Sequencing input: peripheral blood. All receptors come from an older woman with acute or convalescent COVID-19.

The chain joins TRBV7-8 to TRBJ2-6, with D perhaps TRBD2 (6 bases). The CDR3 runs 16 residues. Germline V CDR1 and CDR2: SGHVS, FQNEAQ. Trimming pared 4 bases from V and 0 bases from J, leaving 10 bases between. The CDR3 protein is CASSSRRGSGANVLTF. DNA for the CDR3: TGTGCCAGCAGCTCGAGGCGGGGCTCTGGGGCCAACGTCCTGACTTTC.

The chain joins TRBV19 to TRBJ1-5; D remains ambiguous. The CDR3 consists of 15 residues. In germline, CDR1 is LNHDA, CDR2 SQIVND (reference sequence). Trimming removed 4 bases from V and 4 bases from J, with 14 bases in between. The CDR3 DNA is TGTGCCAGTAGTAAATATAAAGGCGGTAATCAGCCCCAGCATTTT. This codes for CASSKYKGGNQPQHF.

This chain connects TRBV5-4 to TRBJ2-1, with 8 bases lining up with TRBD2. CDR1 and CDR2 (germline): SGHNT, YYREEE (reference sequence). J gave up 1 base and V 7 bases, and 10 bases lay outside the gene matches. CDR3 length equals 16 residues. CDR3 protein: CASRFGGEGSYNEQFF. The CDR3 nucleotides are TGTGCCAGCCGATTCGGGGGGGAGGGATCCTACAATGAGCAGTTCTTC.

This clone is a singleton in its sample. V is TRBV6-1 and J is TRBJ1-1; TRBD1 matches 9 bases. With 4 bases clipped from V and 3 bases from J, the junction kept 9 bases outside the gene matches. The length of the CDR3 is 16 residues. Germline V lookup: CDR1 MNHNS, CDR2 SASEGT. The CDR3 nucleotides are TGTGCCAGCAGTGGAAGGACAGGGGTCCCCTACACTGAAGCTTTCTTT. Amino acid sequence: CASSGRTGVPYTEAFF.

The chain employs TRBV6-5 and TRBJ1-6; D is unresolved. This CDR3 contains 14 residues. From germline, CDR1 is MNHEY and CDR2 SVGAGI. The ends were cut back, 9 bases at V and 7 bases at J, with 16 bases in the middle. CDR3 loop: CASRGTPENSPLHF. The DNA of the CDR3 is TGTGCCAGTCGCGGAACACCCGAAAATTCACCCCTCCACTTT.

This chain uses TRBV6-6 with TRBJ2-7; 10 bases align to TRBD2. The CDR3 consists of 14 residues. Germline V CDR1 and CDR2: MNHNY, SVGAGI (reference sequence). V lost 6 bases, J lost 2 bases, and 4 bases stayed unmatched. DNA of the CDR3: TGTGCCAGCAGGGCCAGCGGGAGGGCCTACGAGCAGTACTTC. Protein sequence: CASRASGRAYEQYF.

The CDR3 nucleotides read TGTGCCAGCATGCCGTCTATCAAAAACATTCAGTACTTC. Translating it yields CASMPSIKNIQYF. This chain links TRBV6-5 with TRBJ2-4; D is unresolved. V was shortened by 7 bases and J by 3 bases, with 10 bases between the two germline ends. The germline V gene has CDR1 MNHEY and CDR2 SVGAGI. The CDR3 covers 13 residues.

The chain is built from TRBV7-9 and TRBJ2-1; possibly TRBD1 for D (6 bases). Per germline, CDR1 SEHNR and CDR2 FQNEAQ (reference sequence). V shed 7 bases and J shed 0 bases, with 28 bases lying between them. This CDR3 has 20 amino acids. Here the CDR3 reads CASTTPTGTRGFSSYNEQFF. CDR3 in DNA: TGTGCCAGCACCACCCCAACAGGGACAAGGGGATTTAGCTCCTACAATGAGCAGTTCTTC.